The rows below give T cell receptor beta chains drawn from one sample of a study of blood T cell repertoires in COVID-19. Clones were read by immunoSEQ multiplex PCR, and TCRdb kept only the in-frame ones, dropping some. The table has 300,000 to 350,000 clones, 88% seen once. The sequenced material came from PBMCs or T cells enriched from blood (not recorded which). These receptors came from a woman in her 30s who had been exposed to COVID-19. Both conserved end residues are part of each CDR3. The D gene is left open where the match is weak. Only some rows state a clone size, as once, few, many or a class for expanded clones.

.,TRBV7-3,once,TRBJ2-7,TGTGCCAGCAGCCCCCACCCAGGATCCTACGAGCAGTACTTC,CASSPHPGSYEQYF
.,TRBV7-2,.,TRBJ1-3,TGTGCCAGCAGCTTAGCCGGGAGGAACACCATATATTTT,CASSLAGRNTIYF
.,TRBV30,.,TRBJ1-1,TGTGCCTGGAGTGGCAGGGGATCTACTGAAGCTTTCTTT,CAWSGRGSTEAFF
TRBD1,TRBV4-1,.,TRBJ1-1,TGCGCCAGCAGCCAATGGACAGGGGGCGTCGCGAACACTGAAGCTTTCTTT,CASSQWTGGVANTEAFF
.,TRBV5-1,.,TRBJ1-1,TGCGCCAGCACCCCGACAGTTATGAACACTGAAGCTTTCTTT,CASTPTVMNTEAFF
.,TRBV3-1/TRBV3-2,few,TRBJ2-7,TGTGCCAGCAGCCAATACTCAGGGGCGCCGGGCGAGCAGTACTTC,CASSQYSGAPGEQYF
.,TRBV4-2,.,TRBJ1-2,TGTGCCAGCAGCCTAGCGGGATCGGCTCTCTACACCTTC,CASSLAGSALYTF
.,TRBV7-9,.,TRBJ1-2,TGTGCCAGCAGCGAGAGGGGGGGCTATGGCTACACCTTC,CASSERGGYGYTF
.,TRBV27,once,TRBJ2-3,TGTGCCAGCAGTTTATACAGAGATACGCAGTATTTT,CASSLYRDTQYF
.,TRBV27,.,TRBJ2-3,TGTGCCAGCAGTTTTCAGAGCGGATGGGTTGGTACGCAGTATTTT,CASSFQSGWVGTQYF
.,TRBV3-1/TRBV3-2,.,TRBJ1-3,TGTGCCAGCAGCCAAATAACAGGGCGAGGCACCATATATTTT,CASSQITGRGTIYF
TRBD2,TRBV2,.,TRBJ2-2,TGTGCCATTCCCTCCCCGGGACTAGCGGCTAACACCGGGGAGCTGTTTTTT,CAIPSPGLAANTGELFF
TRBD1,TRBV5-4,.,TRBJ2-7,TGTGCCAGCAGCTTTTCTGGGACAGGGGCCGAGCAGTACTTC,CASSFSGTGAEQYF
.,TRBV19,.,TRBJ2-6,TGTGCCAGTAGTATGGCGGGACGTGGGGCCAACGTCCTGACTTTC,CASSMAGRGANVLTF
.,TRBV7-6,.,TRBJ1-3,TGTGCCAGCAGCCCTACTTACCGGGTTCCAGGGGCGGGAAACACCATATATTTT,CASSPTYRVPGAGNTIYF
.,TRBV29-1,.,TRBJ2-7,TGCAGCGTTGAAATCCCCCGTTTCCACGAGCAGTACTTC,CSVEIPRFHEQYF
TRBD1,TRBV5-1,.,TRBJ2-1,TGCGCCACCCGGGACAGGGTCGACAATGAGCAGTTCTTC,CATRDRVDNEQFF
.,TRBV5-8,.,TRBJ1-5,TGTGCCAGCAGCTTGGCGGTTCGGGGCAATCAGCCCCAGCATTTT,CASSLAVRGNQPQHF
TRBD1,TRBV6-6,.,TRBJ2-1,TGTGCCAGCAGTCGGGACAGCCCCTACAATGAGCAGTTCTTC,CASSRDSPYNEQFF
TRBD2,TRBV10-1,.,TRBJ2-2,TGCGCCAGCAACCTTAGCGGGATCGGGGAGCTGTTTTTT,CASNLSGIGELFF
TRBD2,TRBV28,.,TRBJ2-3,TGTGCCAGCAGAGCCCGGACTAGCGGGAGGGGGGGCCTTAGCACAGATACGCAGTATTTT,CASRARTSGRGGLSTDTQYF
TRBD1,TRBV7-6,.,TRBJ2-1,TGTGCCAGCAGCTTAGTTATGGGACAGTACAATGAGCAGTTCTTC,CASSLVMGQYNEQFF
.,TRBV6-4,few,TRBJ1-1,TGTGCCAGCAGTGAACATCAGAACACTGAAGCTTTCTTT,CASSEHQNTEAFF
TRBD2,TRBV10-3,.,TRBJ2-3,TGTGCCATGACAAGCGGGAGGGCAGATACGCAGTATTTT,CAMTSGRADTQYF
.,TRBV7-9,.,TRBJ2-1,TGTGCCAGCAGCGACCAATCAGGGTGGAGCAATGAGCAGTTCTTC,CASSDQSGWSNEQFF
TRBD1,TRBV5-4,.,TRBJ1-4,TGTGCCAGCAGCCGGGGGATAGACAGGGGGCTACAGGAAAAACTGTTTTTT,CASSRGIDRGLQEKLFF
TRBD2,TRBV28,.,TRBJ2-1,TGTGCCAGCAGCGATAATAGCGGGGGCATAAGGTTCTTC,CASSDNSGGIRFF
.,TRBV11-1,.,TRBJ1-1,TGTGCCAGCAGCCTCACTGGGGGGGGCACTGAAGCTTTCTTT,CASSLTGGGTEAFF
.,TRBV6-5,.,TRBJ2-5,TGTGCCAGCAGCCCCGGACTCGCTTCGGAGACCCAGTACTTC,CASSPGLASETQYF
TRBD1,TRBV7-9,.,TRBJ1-6,TGTGCCAGCAGCGCTACAGGGGAAGGTAATTCACCCCTCCACTTT,CASSATGEGNSPLHF
.,TRBV14,.,TRBJ1-4,TGTGCCAGCAGCCACCGGGTCACAGGGCTCAAGGCAACTAATGAAAAACTGTTTTTT,CASSHRVTGLKATNEKLFF
.,TRBV30,.,TRBJ1-6,TGTGCCTGGAGTCACAGGGCGTCCTATAATTCACCCCTCCACTTT,CAWSHRASYNSPLHF
.,TRBV11-1,.,TRBJ1-5,TGTGCCAGCAGCTTAGGGGGGCGGAATCAGCCCCAGCATTTT,CASSLGGRNQPQHF
.,TRBV11-3,.,TRBJ2-5,TGTGCCAGCAGCTTAGGTAGCAGCCAGCAAGAGACCCAGTACTTC,CASSLGSSQQETQYF
.,TRBV7-9,.,TRBJ2-5,TGTGCCAGCAGCTCGGGGGTGCAGACCCAGTACTTC,CASSSGVQTQYF